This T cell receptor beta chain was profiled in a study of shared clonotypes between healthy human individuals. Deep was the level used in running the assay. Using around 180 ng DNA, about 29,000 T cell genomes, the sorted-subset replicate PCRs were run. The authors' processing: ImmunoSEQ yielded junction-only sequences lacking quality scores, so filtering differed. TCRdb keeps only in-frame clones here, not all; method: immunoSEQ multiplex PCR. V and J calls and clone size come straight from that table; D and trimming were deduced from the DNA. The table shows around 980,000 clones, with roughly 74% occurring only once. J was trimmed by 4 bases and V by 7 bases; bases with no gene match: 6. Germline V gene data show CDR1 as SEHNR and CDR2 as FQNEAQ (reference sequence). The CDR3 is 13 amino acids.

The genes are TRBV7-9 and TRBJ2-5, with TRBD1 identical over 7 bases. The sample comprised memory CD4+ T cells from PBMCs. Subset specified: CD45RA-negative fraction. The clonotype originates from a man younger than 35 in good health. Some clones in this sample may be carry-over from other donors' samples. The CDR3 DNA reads TGTGCCAGCACCGACAGGGTCACAGAGACCCAGTACTTC. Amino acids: CASTDRVTETQYF.